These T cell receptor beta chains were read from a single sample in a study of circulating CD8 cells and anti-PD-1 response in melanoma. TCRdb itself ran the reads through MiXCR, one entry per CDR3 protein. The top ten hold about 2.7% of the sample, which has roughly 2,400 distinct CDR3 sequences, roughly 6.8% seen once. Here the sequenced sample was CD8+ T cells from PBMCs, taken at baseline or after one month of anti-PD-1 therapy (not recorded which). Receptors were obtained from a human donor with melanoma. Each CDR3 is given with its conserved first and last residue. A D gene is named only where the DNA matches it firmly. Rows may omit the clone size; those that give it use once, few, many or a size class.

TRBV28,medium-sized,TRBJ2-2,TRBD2,TGTGCCAGCAGTTTGTTCCTAGCGGGGGGGACCGGGGAGCTGTTTTTT,CASSLFLAGGTGELFF
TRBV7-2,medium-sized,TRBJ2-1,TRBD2,TGTGCCAGCAGCTTACTTAGCGGGAGCTCCTACAATGAGCAGTTCTTC,CASSLLSGSSYNEQFF
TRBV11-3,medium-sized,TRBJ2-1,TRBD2,TGTGCCAGCAGCTTAGAGCGGGGGGGGCCAGGAGAGCAGTTCTTC,CASSLERGGPGEQFF
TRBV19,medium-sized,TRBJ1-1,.,TGTGCCAGCTTGTCCGTAAGCACTGAAGCTTTCTTT,CASLSVSTEAFF
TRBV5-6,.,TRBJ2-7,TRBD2,TGTGCCAGCAGCCTGAGGACTAGCGGACAATACGAGCAGTACTTC,CASSLRTSGQYEQYF
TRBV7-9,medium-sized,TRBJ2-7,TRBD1,TGTGCCAGCAGGCCGGGACAGGTGAACGAGCAGTACTTC,CASRPGQVNEQYF
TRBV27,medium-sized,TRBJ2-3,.,TGTGCCAGCAGTTTCGGCGCAGCAGGCACAGATACGCAGTATTTT,CASSFGAAGTDTQYF
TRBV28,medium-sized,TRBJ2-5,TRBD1,TGTGCCAGTACCGGGACAGGCCAAGAGACCCAGTACTTC,CASTGTGQETQYF
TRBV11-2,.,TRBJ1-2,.,TGTGTCAGCAGCTTAGATTTATCGAACTATGGCTACACCTTC,CVSSLDLSNYGYTF
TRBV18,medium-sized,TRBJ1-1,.,TGTGCCAGCTCCCCGGCCGGGGCTGTAACTGAAGCTTTCTTT,CASSPAGAVTEAFF
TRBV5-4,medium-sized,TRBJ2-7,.,TGTGCCAGCAGCTTGAGGGGCCAGATCTACGAGCAGTACTTC,CASSLRGQIYEQYF
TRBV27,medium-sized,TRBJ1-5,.,TGTGCCAGTGGGACATTCATCAGCAATCAGCCCCAGCATTTT,CASGTFISNQPQHF
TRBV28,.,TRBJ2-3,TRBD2,TGTGCCAGCAGGGGACTAGCGGGGGTCACAGATACGCAGTATTTT,CASRGLAGVTDTQYF
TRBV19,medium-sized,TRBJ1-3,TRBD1,TGTGCCAGTAGTGTTGGGACAGCCTTCGGAAACACCATATATTTT,CASSVGTAFGNTIYF
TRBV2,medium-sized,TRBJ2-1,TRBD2,TGTGCCAGCAGTGAAGCTGGAGGACTAGTAAACAATGAGCAGTTCTTC,CASSEAGGLVNNEQFF
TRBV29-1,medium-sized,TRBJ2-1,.,TGCAGCGTTCCGACAGTCCGCAATGAGCAGTTCTTC,CSVPTVRNEQFF
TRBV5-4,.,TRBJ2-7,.,TGTGCCAGCAGCTTCCCGACGGGTGAGCAGTACTTC,CASSFPTGEQYF
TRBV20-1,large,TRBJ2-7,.,TGCAGTGCTAGAGATGATTGGGAACAGACCAGCTCCTACGAGCAGTACTTC,CSARDDWEQTSSYEQYF
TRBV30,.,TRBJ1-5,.,TGTGCCTGGAGTGTACAGGCAGGGGATACTAGGCAGCCCCAGCATTTT,CAWSVQAGDTRQPQHF
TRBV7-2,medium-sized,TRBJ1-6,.,TGTGCCAGCAGCTTAGTGGGGGTTTCCCACCCTGGAGATTCACCCCTCCACTTT,CASSLVGVSHPGDSPLHF
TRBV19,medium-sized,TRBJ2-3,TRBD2,TGTGCCAGTACCACGCTTAGCGGGGGGAGCACAGATACGCAGTATTTT,CASTTLSGGSTDTQYF
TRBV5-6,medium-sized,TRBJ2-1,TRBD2,TGTGCCAGCAGCTTGCTGCGGGGGGGCCCTCGGCAGTTCTTC,CASSLLRGGPRQFF
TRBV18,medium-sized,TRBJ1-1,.,TGTGCCAGCTCACCGCTTAACACTGAAGCTTTCTTT,CASSPLNTEAFF
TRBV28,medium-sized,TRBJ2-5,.,TGTGCCAGCAGTGATCCAGGGGAACAAGAGACCCAGTACTTC,CASSDPGEQETQYF
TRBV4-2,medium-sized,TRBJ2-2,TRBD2,TGTGCCAGCAGCCAGGAAGCGGGGGTCGCCGGCACCGGGGAGCTGTTTTTT,CASSQEAGVAGTGELFF
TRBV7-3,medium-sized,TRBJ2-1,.,TGTGCCAGCAGCTTAATCCCGGATGAGCAGTTCTTC,CASSLIPDEQFF
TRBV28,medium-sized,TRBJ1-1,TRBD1,TGTGCCAGCAGGCCAGGGGGGGAAACCACTGAAGCTTTCTTT,CASRPGGETTEAFF
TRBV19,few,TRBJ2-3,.,TGTGCCAGTACAGGAGTAAGCACAGATACGCAGTATTTT,CASTGVSTDTQYF
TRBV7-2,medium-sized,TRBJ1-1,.,TGTGCCAGCAGCTTAGGGTATCCTGGAGCTTTCTTT,CASSLGYPGAFF
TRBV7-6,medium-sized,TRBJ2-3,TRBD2,TGTGCCAGCAGCGTTAGGACTAGCGGCACTAGCACAGATACGCAGTATTTT,CASSVRTSGTSTDTQYF
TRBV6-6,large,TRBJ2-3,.,TGTGCCAGCAGTCCACAGACCCGCCGCACAGATACGCAGTATTTT,CASSPQTRRTDTQYF
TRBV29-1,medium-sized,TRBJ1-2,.,TGCAGCGCTCCCCATGCAATAGCTGGCTACACCTTC,CSAPHAIAGYTF
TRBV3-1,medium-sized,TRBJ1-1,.,TGTGCCAGCACCCCCGAGGGAGGTGACACTGAAGCTTTCTTT,CASTPEGGDTEAFF
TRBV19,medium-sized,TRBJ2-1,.,TGTGCCAGTAGTGGGATGGGCAATGAGCAGTTCTTC,CASSGMGNEQFF
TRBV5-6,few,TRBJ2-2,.,TGTGCCAGCAGCTTGGGCCAGACCTGGGAGCTGTTTTTT,CASSLGQTWELFF
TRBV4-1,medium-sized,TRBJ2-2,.,TGCGCCAGCAGCCTCTACACAGGAACCGGGGAGCTGTTTTTT,CASSLYTGTGELFF
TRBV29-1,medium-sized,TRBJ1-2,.,TGCAGCGTTGACCTGGGGGTTGCCTATGGCTACACCTTC,CSVDLGVAYGYTF
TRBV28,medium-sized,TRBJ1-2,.,TGTGCCAGCACCTCCTTGTTTGTCGGGGGCTACTATGGCTACACCTTC,CASTSLFVGGYYGYTF
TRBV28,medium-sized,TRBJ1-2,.,TGTGCCAGCAGTTTAGATACCCCAGGGAACTATGGCTACACCTTC,CASSLDTPGNYGYTF
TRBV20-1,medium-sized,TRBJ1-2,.,TGCAGTGCTAGAGACCCAGACACAGGGCCCTATGGCTACACCTTC,CSARDPDTGPYGYTF
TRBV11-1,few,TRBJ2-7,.,TGTGCCAGCAGCTTAAGGCAGGGAGTCGAGCAGTACTTC,CASSLRQGVEQYF
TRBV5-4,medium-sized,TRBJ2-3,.,TGTGCCAGCAGCTTAGAGCCAGATACGCAGTATTTT,CASSLEPDTQYF
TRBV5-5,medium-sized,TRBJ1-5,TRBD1,TGTGCCAGCACCTTTACAGGGGGAGGACAGCCCCAGCATTTT,CASTFTGGGQPQHF
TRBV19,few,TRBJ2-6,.,TGTGCCAGTAGGAACAGCCCCTCTGGGGCCAACGTCCTGACTTTC,CASRNSPSGANVLTF
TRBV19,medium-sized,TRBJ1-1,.,TGTGCCACAGCACTTCAGGGCGGCGGGACTGAAGCTTTCTTT,CATALQGGGTEAFF
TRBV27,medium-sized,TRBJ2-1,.,TGTGCCAGCAGTTTATACGCTTGGCAGGTGGACAATGAGCAGTTCTTC,CASSLYAWQVDNEQFF
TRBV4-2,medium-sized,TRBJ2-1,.,TGTGCCAGCAGCCAAGACGAACAGGGTTCCTACAATGAGCAGTTCTTC,CASSQDEQGSYNEQFF
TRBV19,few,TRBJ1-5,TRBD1,TGTGCCAGTAGTCTCTGGGACAGGAGCAATCAGCCCCAGCATTTT,CASSLWDRSNQPQHF
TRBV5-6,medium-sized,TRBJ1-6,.,TGTGCCAGCAGCTTGGGAGAATCACCCCTCCACTTT,CASSLGESPLHF
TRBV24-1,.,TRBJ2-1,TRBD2,TGTGCTACCAGTGATTCGGTGCGGACTAGCGGCATCTACAATGGGCAGTTCTTC,CATSDSVRTSGIYNGQFF
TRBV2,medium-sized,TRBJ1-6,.,TGTGCCAGCAGACCAGGGGAGTATGACTCACCCCTCCACTTT,CASRPGEYDSPLHF
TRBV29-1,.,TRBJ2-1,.,TGCAGCGTTGAAGATCTTAGGACAGCCTACAGTGAGCAGTTCTTC,CSVEDLRTAYSEQFF
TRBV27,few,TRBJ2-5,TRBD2,TGTGACAGCACGCGCGGGGGGCGGGTACAAGAGACCCAGTACTTC,CDSTRGGRVQETQYF
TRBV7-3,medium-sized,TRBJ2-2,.,TGTGCCAGCAGCTCCACCGCCAAACAGGGCTCCGGGGAGCTGTTTTTT,CASSSTAKQGSGELFF
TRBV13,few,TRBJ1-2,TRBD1,TGTGCCAGCATCCTACAGGGGACTAACTATGGCTACACCTTC,CASILQGTNYGYTF
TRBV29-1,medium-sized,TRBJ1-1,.,TGCAGCGTTGTTCAGGTGAACACTGAAGCTTTCTTT,CSVVQVNTEAFF
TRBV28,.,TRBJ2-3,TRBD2,TGTGCCAGCAGTTTGGGGCTAGCGGGGGCAGAAACGCAGTATTTT,CASSLGLAGAETQYF